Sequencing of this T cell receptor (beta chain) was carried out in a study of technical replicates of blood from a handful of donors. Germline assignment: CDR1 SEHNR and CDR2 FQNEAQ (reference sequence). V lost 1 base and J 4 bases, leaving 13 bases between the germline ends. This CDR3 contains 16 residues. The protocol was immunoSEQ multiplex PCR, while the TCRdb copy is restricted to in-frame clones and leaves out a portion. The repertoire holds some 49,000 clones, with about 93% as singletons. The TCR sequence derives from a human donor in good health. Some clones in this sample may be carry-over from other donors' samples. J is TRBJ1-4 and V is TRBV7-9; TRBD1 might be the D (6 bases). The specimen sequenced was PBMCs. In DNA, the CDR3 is TGTGCCAGCAGCTTAGGGCCGACAGGTCTTAATGAAAAACTGTTTTTT. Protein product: CASSLGPTGLNEKLFF.